These 2 T cell receptor beta chains were sequenced from one sample in a study of response to subunit inactivated influenza vaccine (dated by TCRdb to between 2017 and 2018). To prepare the library, RT-PCR was applied. The reads were generated on an Illumina HiSeq 2500. TCRdb applied fastp at Q25 and MiXCR to the public reads, then kept only in-frame beta chains. Each entry merges the rows of one CDR3 protein and shows their most common DNA and genes. The sample records around 790,000 distinct CDR3 sequences, 21% of which are singletons. In total, the top ten clones hold 10% of the sample. The sequencing used PBMCs from blood, collected 4 to 6 days after vaccination. The receptors come from a man aged 45-65 years who received an inactivated influenza vaccine. Donor details come from another sample of the same person, matched by shared clones.

The V and J genes are TRBV28 and TRBJ2-7; D is undetermined. Germline loops: CDR1 MDHEN, CDR2 SYDVKM. Trimming removed 5 bases at V and 7 bases at J, with 12 bases between. The CDR3 loop spans 12 amino acids. CDR3 in amino acids: CASSTTVPEQYF. CDR3 coding DNA: TGTGCCAGCAGTACGACTGTTCCGGAGCAGTACTTC.

This clonotype occurred a few times. This chain connects TRBV5-6 to TRBJ1-2; 10 nucleotides agree with TRBD1. Germline CDR1 is SGHDT and CDR2 is YYEEEE. The CDR3 sequence is 14 residues long. J was trimmed by 3 bases and V by 4 bases; bases with no gene match: 3. The CDR3 region has the DNA TGTGCCAGCAGCGAGACAGGGGGCTACTATGGCTACACCTTC. This translates into CASSETGGYYGYTF. The full variable domain, completed using reference TRBV5-6 and TRBJ1-2, is DAGVTQSPTHLIKTRGQQVTLRCSPKSGHDTVSWYQQALGQGPQFIFQYYEEEERQRGNFPDRFSGHQFPNYSSELNVNALLLGDSALYLCASSETGGYYGYTFGSGTRLTVV.